Below, 2 T cell receptor beta chains from the same sample are listed, as sequenced in a study of blood T cell repertoires in COVID-19. Method: immunoSEQ multiplex PCR; TCRdb's copy keeps in-frame clones and lacks some. The sample contains 450,000 to 500,000 clones, approximately 83% of which appear only once. Source material: peripheral blood. The receptor set was obtained from a human donor in a cohort sampled during active COVID-19.

This chain links TRBV7-6 with TRBJ2-5, with 10 bases identical to TRBD2. This CDR3 is 16 amino acids long. The J segment lost 0 bases and the V segment lost 3 bases, leaving 4 bases of the junction unmatched. CDR1 SGHVS and CDR2 FNYEAQ come from the germline V gene. The DNA for the CDR3 is TGTGCCAGCAGCTTCACGACTAGCGGGTACCAAGAGACCCAGTACTTC. Encoded protein: CASSFTTSGYQETQYF.

This sequence joins TRBV5-1 and TRBJ1-1, with a possible D match to TRBD1 (6 bases). The CDR3 is 14 amino acids. V was pared by 5 bases and J by 7 bases, with 18 bases between. Germline CDR1 SGHRS, CDR2 YFSETQ. CDR3 amino acids: CASRREGDSGEAFF. CDR3 DNA: TGCGCCAGCAGGAGGGAGGGGGATTCGGGTGAAGCTTTCTTT.